This TCR beta chain originates from a study of blood T cell repertoires in COVID-19. The overall study: Samples of COVID-19 (acute and convalescent) were obtained from the United States, Italy and Spain. T cells, B-cell-depleted T cells, or PBMCs provided the cDNA or gDNA that served as material.

As handled by the study authors: Reference gene primer amplification in the assay estimated nucleated cell counts. Some clones are missing from TCRdb's copy, which holds only in-frame ones; the method was immunoSEQ multiplex PCR. D and trimming were read from the DNA, whereas the V and J calls and clone size are those reported in that table. This sample has about 74,000 clones; around nine tenths occur once, and the top ten carry roughly 3%. V shed 5 bases and J 7 bases; nucleotides not matched to a gene: 11. This CDR3 spans 16 amino acids. Germline values: CDR1 SGHKS, CDR2 YYEKEE (reference sequence).

This TCR derives from a man in his sixties or seventies with active or convalescent COVID-19. The V and J genes are TRBV5-5 and TRBJ2-2; TRBD2 matches at 10 bases. The material sequenced was peripheral blood. The CDR3 DNA follows: TGTGCCAGCAGGCCTCCGGGACTAGCGCGGATCGGGGAGCTGTTTTTT. Its protein product is CASRPPGLARIGELFF.